This TCR beta chain was found in a study of regulatory T cells in long-lasting Graves disease. About the research overall: The term persistent Graves' disease signified upward of 5 years on antithyroid drugs with positive TSH receptor antibodies.

This CDR3 region has 17 residues. The V gene end was trimmed by 2 bases and the J gene end by 5 bases; junction bases not matched to a gene: 11. CDR1 and CDR2 from the germline V gene are SEHNR and FQNEAQ (reference sequence). Arm-PCR of CDR3 regions with iRepertoire HTBI primers generated TCR beta libraries. Original analysis: Sequenced samples collectively carried about 62 TRBV and 12 to 15 TRBJ segments. MiXCR, applied by TCRdb to the multiplex PCR reads, yields one record per CDR3 protein. For this entry, the V and J calls and clone size follow TCRdb and not the study's own pipeline. The table has hundreds of thousands of distinct CDR3 sequences, about 20% seen once. This clonotype turned up a few times. Time point specified: persistent/refractory GD, antithyroid drugs over 5 years with positive TRAb. After RNA was extracted from PBMCs, the TCR library was made from it. The patients were drawn from one endocrinology department in Xi'an, China.

Sequencing used peripheral blood mononuclear cells (PBMCs), obtained when the disease was refractory, from a patient treated with antithyroid drugs. The chain carries TRBV7-9 and TRBJ2-5; 10 positions match TRBD1. The origin of this receptor is a female donor with Graves disease. CDR3 loop: CASSLTLTGGLAETQYF. CDR3 nucleotides: TGTGCCAGCAGCTTAACCCTGACAGGGGGCTTGGCGGAGACCCAGTACTTC.